This passage covers 2 T cell receptor beta chains from one sample sequenced in a study of shared clonotypes between healthy human individuals. Produced via immunoSEQ multiplex PCR; TCRdb's table is partial and in-frame only. The repertoire holds a few hundred thousand clones, with around 67% as singletons. The sequencing sample was made of memory CD4+ T cells sorted from blood. The subset here: CD45RA-negative fraction. The origin of the receptors is a man aged 25-45 years in good health.

This clone was counted only a few times. The CDR3 DNA reads as TGTGCCAGCAGCACGAGACTAGCGGGAGAGCAGTTCTTC. Amino acid sequence: CASSTRLAGEQFF. The J gene is TRBJ2-1, the V gene TRBV5-4, with TRBD2 matching over 11 bases. The trim removed 4 bases at V and 10 bases at J, leaving 4 bases unmatched. CDR1 is SGHNT, CDR2 YYREEE, per germline (reference sequence). The CDR3 consists of 13 residues. Looking up the rest from reference TRBV5-4 and TRBJ2-1 gives the full variable domain: ETGVTQSPTHLIKTRGQQVTLRCSSQSGHNTVSWYQQALGQGPQFIFQYYREEENGRGNFPPRFSGLQFPNYSSELNVNALELDDSALYLCASSTRLAGEQFFGPGTRLTVL.

Written as DNA, the CDR3 is TGTGCCAGCAGCCGAGGGGGCTCTGGAAACACCATATATTTT. The encoded protein is CASSRGGSGNTIYF. The chain employs TRBV11-2 and TRBJ1-3, with a weak D call TRBD1 (6 bases). Between the trimmed V and J ends, which lost 5 bases and 0 bases, there was a span of 8 bases. The CDR3 loop spans 14 amino acids. Germline assignment: CDR1 SGHAT and CDR2 FQNNGV.